Only a few counts were recorded for the clone carrying this TCR beta chain. The antigen remains unidentified. The primer mix had 60 Vbeta and 13 Jbeta primers. TCRdb's table, derived via immunoSEQ multiplex PCR, lists solely in-frame clones and lacks some. The sample consists of about 170,000 clones, approximately 80% of them appearing once. These data originate in a study of cytomegalovirus exposure and HLA in healthy donors. The study, taken as a whole, reports: Previously analyzed data showed that most TCR beta V segments were productive at a frequency of about 90% or about 30%.

Unmatched junction bases numbered 15, after V lost 4 bases and J lost 5 bases. CDR3 length: 18 residues. Germline-derived CDR1 and CDR2 are SGHDN and FVKESK. The receptor's source is a woman aged 45-59 years in good health and CMV-seropositive. The chain carries TRBV14 and TRBJ2-5; 11 positions agree with TRBD2. Sequencing was done on a sample of PBMCs. Here the CDR3 DNA reads TGTGCCAGCAGCCTCGGACTAGCGGGTCTTCTCACGAGGGAGACCCAGTACTTC. It translates to CASSLGLAGLLTRETQYF. Based on the CDR3 plus reference TRBV14 and TRBJ2-5, the full variable domain is EAGVTQFPSHSVIEKGQTVTLRCDPISGHDNLYWYRRVMGKEIKFLLHFVKESKQDESGMPNNRFLAERTGGTYSTLKVQPAELEDSGVYFCASSLGLAGLLTRETQYFGPGTRLLVL.